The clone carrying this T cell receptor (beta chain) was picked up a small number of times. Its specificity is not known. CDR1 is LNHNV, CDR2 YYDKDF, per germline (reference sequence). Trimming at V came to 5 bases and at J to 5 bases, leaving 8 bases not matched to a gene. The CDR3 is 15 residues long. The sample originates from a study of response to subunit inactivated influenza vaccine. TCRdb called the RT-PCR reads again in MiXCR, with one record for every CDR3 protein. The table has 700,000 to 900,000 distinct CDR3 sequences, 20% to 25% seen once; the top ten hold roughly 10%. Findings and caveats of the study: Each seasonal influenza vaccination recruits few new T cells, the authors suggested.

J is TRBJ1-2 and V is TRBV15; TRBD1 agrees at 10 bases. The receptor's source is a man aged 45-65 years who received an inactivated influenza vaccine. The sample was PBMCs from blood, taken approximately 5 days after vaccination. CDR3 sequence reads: CATSPPGQGWYGYTF. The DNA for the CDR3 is TGTGCCACCAGCCCTCCGGGACAGGGGTGGTATGGCTACACCTTC.